Below, 15 T cell receptor beta chains from the same sample are listed, as sequenced in a study of vaccination and CD4 T cells after COVID-19. The treatment is: approximately 11-day PBMC culture with coronavirus spike peptide pools or control peptides (ViraFEST assay). The Oncomine TCR Beta short-read assay was applied to DNA of cultured CD4+ T cells. TCRdb used MiXCR to reprocess the PCR reads, holding one entry per CDR3 protein. The sample lists 7,500 to 10,000 distinct CDR3 sequences, under 30% occurring once. What these receptors recognize is not known. Material: CD4+ T cells from blood, cultured in vitro, obtained after SARS-CoV-2 vaccination. These receptor sequences come from a human donor who had recovered from COVID-19.

In its sample, this clonotype is large. A junction end diverges from the germline sequence, so it may reflect a read error. This chain joins TRBV7-2 and TRBJ2-7, with 11 bases that match TRBD2. The germline V gene has CDR1 SGHTA and CDR2 FQGNSA. The CDR3 sequence is 14 residues long. CDR3 in amino acids: CASSVAGGAYEQYF. The CDR3 bases are TGTGCCAGCAGCGTAGCGGGAGGGGCCTACGAGCAGTACTTC.

CDR3 DNA: TGTGCCAGCAGCAAAGATGGCGGGGGCAAAAACATTCAGTACTTC. It encodes CASSKDGGGKNIQYF. The chain combines TRBV21-1 with TRBJ2-4; TRBD1, the table's D call, was not compared with the DNA. TRBV21-1 is deemed a pseudogene. The CDR3 is 15 amino acids.

This clonotype is medium-sized (0.01 to 0.1%). This CDR3 reads CASSPPKVNTEAFF. CDR3 sequence (DNA): TGTGCCAGCAGTCCACCAAAGGTGAACACTGAAGCTTTCTTT. The rearrangement joins TRBV6-1 to TRBJ1-1; no reliable D call. Trimming left V 5 bases short and J 0 bases short, with 10 bases between. CDR3 size: 14 residues. Germline CDR1 and CDR2: MNHNS and SASEGT.

CDR3 amino acids: CASSLATAGTDTQYF. The CDR3 DNA reads as TGTGCCAGCAGCTTGGCGACAGCAGGGACCGATACGCAGTATTTT. J is TRBJ2-3 and V is TRBV7-8; D assignment may be TRBD1 or TRBD2 (5 bases each). V gave up 3 bases and J gave up 6 bases, with 16 bases separating them. Germline values: CDR1 SGHVS, CDR2 FQNEAQ. The CDR3 contains 15 residues.

The gene calls are TRBV5-1 and TRBJ2-5; D remains unclear. This CDR3 spans 14 amino acids. CDR1 is SGHRS and CDR2 is YFSETQ in the germline V gene. The ends were cut back, 0 bases at V and 2 bases at J, with 8 bases in the middle. CDR3 nucleotides: TGCGCCAGCAGCTTGGTCGGCATGCAAGAGACCCAGTACTTC. This translates into CASSLVGMQETQYF.

The table lists this clonotype with a few counts. The J gene is TRBJ1-2, the V gene TRBV20-1; perhaps TRBD1 as D (5 bases). Trimming shortened V by 1 base and J by 8 bases, and 11 bases separated the two germline ends. This CDR3 region has 12 residues. Germline V gene lookup returns CDR1 DFQATT and CDR2 SNEGSKA (reference sequence). The CDR3 DNA is TGCAGTGCTAGAGGGGGGGGACTGGGCTACACCTTC. Amino acids: CSARGGGLGYTF.

This clonotype was seen just once. The CDR3 nucleotides are TGTGCCACCAGCAGAGAGGGACAGGGCCCCTACAATGAGCAGTTCTTC. Protein sequence: CATSREGQGPYNEQFF. The genes are TRBV15 and TRBJ2-1; 9 bases fit TRBD1. Germline CDR1 and CDR2: LNHNV and YYDKDF (reference sequence). The CDR3 sequence is 16 residues long. The V gene end was trimmed by 0 bases and the J gene end by 2 bases; junction bases not matched to a gene: 2.

DNA of the CDR3: TGCAGCGTTGTTCCCGGACAGGGGGCTGAAGCTTTCTTT. Translation: CSVVPGQGAEAFF. The chain carries TRBV29-1 and TRBJ1-1; 10 bases agree with TRBD1. In germline, CDR1 is SQVTM, CDR2 ANQGSEA. Losses at the gene ends were 4 bases for V and 6 bases for J; bases not matched to a gene: 5. This CDR3 spans 13 amino acids.

This clonotype was counted between two and nine times. V and J are TRBV24-1 and TRBJ2-1; D might be TRBD1 (6 bases). The CDR3 spans 13 residues. Deletions cut 6 bases from V and 9 bases from J, with 14 bases between. Germline assignment: CDR1 KGHDR and CDR2 SFDVKD. CDR3 in amino acids: CATSTQGRGEQFF. The CDR3 DNA sequence: TGTGCCACCAGTACACAGGGTAGGGGTGAGCAGTTCTTC.

V and J are TRBV30 and TRBJ2-5; no clear D gene. The CDR3 extends over 14 amino acids. Trimming shortened V by 3 bases and J by 9 bases, and 20 bases separated the two germline ends. Per germline, CDR1 GTSNPN and CDR2 SVGIG (reference sequence). CDR3 sequence reads: CAWSPVTPRTAQYF. The CDR3 DNA reads TGTGCCTGGAGCCCGGTGACTCCGCGTACGGCCCAGTACTTC. Looking up the rest from reference TRBV30 and TRBJ2-5 gives the full variable domain: SQTIHQWPATLVQPVGSPLSLECTVEGTSNPNLYWYRQAAGRGLQLLFYSVGIGQISSEVPQNLSASRPQDRQFILSSKKLLLSDSGFYLCAWSPVTPRTAQYFGPGTRLLVL.

This clonotype counts as medium-sized (0.01 to 0.1%). This chain joins TRBV5-1 and TRBJ2-7, with D tentatively TRBD1 or TRBD2 (5 bases each). V was trimmed by 0 bases and J by 7 bases, leaving 14 bases between them. Germline CDR1 SGHRS, CDR2 YFSETQ. This CDR3 is 14 amino acids long. This chain's CDR3 is CASSLVGAVWEQYF. CDR3 nucleotide sequence: TGCGCCAGCAGCTTGGTCGGGGCAGTGTGGGAGCAGTACTTC.

This chain uses TRBV28 with TRBJ1-1, with D tentatively TRBD1 (5 bases). The CDR3 covers 11 residues. The germline V gene has CDR1 MDHEN and CDR2 SYDVKM. The V gene lost 3 bases and the J gene lost 9 bases, with 8 bases spanning the gap. CDR3 sequence reads: CASSFGGKAFF. Written as DNA, the CDR3 is TGTGCCAGCAGTTTCGGGGGAAAAGCTTTCTTT.

This clonotype was counted a few times. The J gene is TRBJ1-2, the V gene TRBV6-1; D ambiguous. V was cut by 6 bases and J by 0 bases, with 14 bases left in between. This CDR3 spans 15 amino acids. Germline V gene lookup returns CDR1 MNHNS and CDR2 SASEGT. Here the CDR3 reads CASRGLNRTNYGYTF. CDR3 nucleotide sequence: TGTGCCAGCAGGGGGTTAAACAGAACTAACTATGGCTACACCTTC.

The chain couples TRBV14 to TRBJ1-2, with a weak D call TRBD1 (6 bases). V was pared by 7 bases and J by 4 bases, with 16 bases between. The CDR3 has 14 residues. Per germline, CDR1 SGHDN and CDR2 FVKESK. DNA of the CDR3: TGTGCCAGCACCGATTCCCGAGGGGGCTATGGCTACACCTTC. Amino acid sequence: CASTDSRGGYGYTF.

The chain is built from TRBV7-9 and TRBJ2-1, with D maybe TRBD2 (5 bases). Germline V gene data show CDR1 as SEHNR and CDR2 as FQNEAQ (reference sequence). Trimming cost V 3 bases and J 10 bases, with 19 bases left between them. This CDR3 has 15 amino acids. The CDR3 region is CASSFPVAGSGEQFF. In DNA form, the CDR3 reads TGTGCCAGCAGCTTCCCCGTGGCTGGCTCGGGGGAGCAGTTCTTC. The full variable domain, with the rest looked up from reference TRBV7-9 and TRBJ2-1, is DTGVSQNPRHKITKRGQNVTFRCDPISEHNRLYWYRQTLGQGPEFLTYFQNEAQLEKSRLLSDRFSAERPKGSFSTLEIQRTEQGDSAMYLCASSFPVAGSGEQFFGPGTRLTVL.